This TCR beta chain was recorded in a study of molecular identifiers for immune sequencing clone quantification. Remarks on this clonotype: The antigen is not known.

Study outcomes and limitations: Jurkat TCR RNA spiked in from one cell reportedly remained identifiable amid roughly 910,000 naive cells. Whereas clones above 20 RNA copies held under 1% of naive-cell molecules, they held over 98% of effector molecules.

In germline, CDR1 is SEHNR, CDR2 FQNEAQ (reference sequence). V lost 5 bases, J lost 3 bases, and 14 bases lay in between. This CDR3 region has 14 residues. Library preparation followed earlier protocols using designated TCR primers. TCRdb itself ran the PCR reads through MiXCR, one entry per CDR3 protein. The sample consists of about 86,000 distinct CDR3 sequences, nearly 25% of them appearing once. This sequence was found in a human donor in good health. Some libraries in this study had Jurkat cell RNA spiked in. The sample comprised naive CD8+ T cells from blood, with Jurkat cell RNA spiked in. Specified subset: FACS-sorted CD8+CD4-CCR7+CD45RA+ naive T cells. V usage is TRBV7-9 and J usage is TRBJ2-7; no clear D. The CDR3 DNA reads as TGTGCCAGCAGCCCAAGGGCTAACTTCTACGAGCAGTACTTC. Amino acids: CASSPRANFYEQYF.